Listed below are T cell receptor beta chains from one sample, sequenced in a study of response to subunit inactivated influenza vaccine. In TCRdb, the RT-PCR reads were re-called with MiXCR into one record per CDR3 protein. This repertoire shows over 400,000 distinct CDR3 sequences, around 13% found once; its top ten account for around 13%. Source: PBMCs from blood, taken 45 days after vaccination. Receptor source: a man over 45 who received an inactivated influenza vaccine. CDR3s include the opening cysteine and the closing phenylalanine or tryptophan. A D gene is named only where the DNA matches it firmly. Only part of the rows carry a size: once, few, many, or a class if the clone is expanded.

NA | TRBJ2-7 | TRBV7-8 | NA | CASSLFRASSYEQYF | TGTGCCAGCAGCTTATTTCGCGCCTCTTCCTACGAGCAGTACTTC
TRBD1 | TRBJ1-1 | TRBV12-5 | NA | CASGPADRVTEAFF | TGTGCTAGTGGTCCAGCCGACAGGGTCACTGAAGCTTTCTTT
TRBD1 | TRBJ2-7 | TRBV9 | many | CASSGQGYEQYF | TGTGCCAGCAGCGGACAGGGTTACGAGCAGTACTTC
NA | TRBJ1-5 | TRBV4-1 | many | CASSQDSWQPQHF | TGCGCCAGCAGCCAAGATTCATGGCAGCCCCAGCATTTT
NA | TRBJ1-4 | TRBV4-2 | many | CASSQDRGEKLFF | TGTGCCAGCAGCCAAGACAGGGGTGAAAAACTGTTTTTT
TRBD1 | TRBJ1-3 | TRBV10-3 | few | CAISDDRGLAGNTIYF | TGTGCCATCAGTGATGACAGGGGGCTGGCTGGAAACACCATATATTTT
TRBD2 | TRBJ2-5 | TRBV7-2 | few | CASSSTRTRETQYF | TGTGCCAGCAGCTCGACACGGACTAGGGAGACCCAGTACTTC
TRBD1 | TRBJ1-1 | TRBV6-2/TRBV6-3 | NA | CASSRTGQDMGAFF | TGTGCCAGCAGCCGAACGGGACAGGATATGGGAGCTTTCTTT
TRBD2 | TRBJ2-1 | TRBV7-9 | few | CASSLPAGGTYNEQFF | TGTGCCAGCAGCTTACCAGCGGGGGGGACCTACAATGAGCAGTTCTTC
NA | TRBJ2-1 | TRBV7-3 | NA | CASSQTRGVNEQFF | TGTGCCAGCAGCCAAACAAGGGGCGTGAATGAGCAGTTCTTC
NA | TRBJ2-1 | TRBV11-2 | NA | CASSSLPPYNEQFF | TGTGCCAGCAGCTCCCTCCCTCCCTACAATGAGCAGTTCTTC
NA | TRBJ2-3 | TRBV6-5 | few | CASSFSRGSGAGDTQYF | TGTGCCAGCAGTTTTTCGCGGGGATCGGGAGCGGGAGATACGCAGTATTTT
TRBD2 | TRBJ2-7 | TRBV7-2 | few | CASSHPRTSYEQYF | TGTGCCAGCAGCCATCCCAGGACTAGCTACGAGCAGTACTTC
TRBD2 | TRBJ2-7 | TRBV7-2 | NA | CASSLMAGGPYEQYF | TGTGCCAGCAGCTTGATGGCGGGAGGGCCTTACGAGCAGTACTTC
NA | TRBJ1-5 | TRBV10-3 | few | CAISAAGDSNQPQHF | TGTGCCATCAGTGCTGCGGGGGATAGCAATCAGCCCCAGCATTTT
NA | TRBJ2-1 | TRBV7-8 | few | CASSSRPYGFNEQFF | TGTGCCAGCAGCTCTAGACCCTACGGATTTAATGAGCAGTTCTTC
NA | TRBJ2-1 | TRBV5-1 | NA | CASSLVGRGDEQFF | TGCGCCAGCAGCTTGGTAGGCCGGGGAGATGAGCAGTTCTTC
NA | TRBJ2-3 | TRBV6-2/TRBV6-3 | few | CASRTGLLDTQYF | TGTGCCAGCAGAACGGGACTTTTGGATACGCAGTATTTT
TRBD1 | TRBJ2-2 | TRBV12-3/TRBV12-4 | NA | CASIWDRGRGELFF | TGTGCCAGCATTTGGGACAGGGGGCGCGGGGAGCTGTTTTTT
NA | TRBJ2-1 | TRBV7-2 | NA | CASSLAFSSSYNEQFF | TGTGCCAGCAGCTTAGCGTTTAGCTCCTCCTACAATGAGCAGTTCTTC
NA | TRBJ2-7 | TRBV29-1 | NA | CSVVISRGEQYF | TGCAGCGTTGTAATCAGCAGGGGCGAGCAGTACTTC
TRBD1 | TRBJ2-1 | TRBV12-3/TRBV12-4 | many | CASGQGSYNEQFF | TGTGCCAGTGGACAGGGCTCCTACAATGAGCAGTTCTTC
TRBD1 | TRBJ2-7 | TRBV20-1 | few | CSAKTGGSYEQYF | TGCAGTGCCAAAACAGGGGGCTCCTACGAGCAGTACTTC
NA | TRBJ2-3 | TRBV10-3 | few | CAISEGLGYGGGGTDTQYF | TGTGCCATCAGTGAGGGGCTGGGTTACGGGGGAGGAGGCACAGATACGCAGTATTTT
NA | TRBJ2-3 | TRBV7-6 | NA | CASSSSFRGLGTDTQYF | TGTGCCAGCAGCTCCTCCTTTAGGGGATTAGGCACAGATACGCAGTATTTT
NA | TRBJ1-4 | TRBV6-1 | many | CASGRQTTNEKLFF | TGTGCCAGCGGGCGACAGACCACTAATGAAAAACTGTTTTTT
TRBD2 | TRBJ2-3 | TRBV6-5 | few | CASSWIAGGTDTQYF | TGTGCCAGCAGTTGGATAGCGGGGGGCACAGATACGCAGTATTTT
NA | TRBJ2-3 | TRBV7-3 | few | CASSPLKGETQYF | TGTGCCAGCAGCCCTCTCAAGGGGGAGACGCAGTATTTT
TRBD2 | TRBJ2-5 | TRBV9 | NA | CASSKWPGGETQYF | TGTGCCAGCAGCAAATGGCCGGGGGGAGAGACCCAGTACTTC